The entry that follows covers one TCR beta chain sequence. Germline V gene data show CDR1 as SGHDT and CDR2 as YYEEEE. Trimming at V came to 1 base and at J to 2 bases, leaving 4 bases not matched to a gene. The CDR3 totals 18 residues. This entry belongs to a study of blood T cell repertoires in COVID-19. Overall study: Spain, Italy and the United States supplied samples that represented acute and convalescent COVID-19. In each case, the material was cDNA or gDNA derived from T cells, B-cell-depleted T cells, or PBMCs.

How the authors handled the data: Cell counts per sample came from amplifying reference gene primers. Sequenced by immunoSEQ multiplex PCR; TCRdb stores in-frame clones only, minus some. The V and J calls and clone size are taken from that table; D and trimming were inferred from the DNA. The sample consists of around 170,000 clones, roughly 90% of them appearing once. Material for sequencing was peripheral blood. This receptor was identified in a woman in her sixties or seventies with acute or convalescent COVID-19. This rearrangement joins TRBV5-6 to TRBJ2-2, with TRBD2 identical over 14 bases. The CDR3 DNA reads TGTGCCAGCAGCTTGCGACTAGCGGGGGGGCGAAACACCGGGGAGCTGTTTTTT. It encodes CASSLRLAGGRNTGELFF.